This TCR beta chain was recorded in a study of CD8 T cells in ankylosing spondylitis. TCRdb processed the 5' RACE reads anew with MiXCR; each CDR3 protein has one entry. Counted here are 400,000 or so distinct CDR3 sequences, roughly 25% occurring once; the ten biggest clones make up over 0.8%. V shed 0 bases, J shed 7 bases, and the junction held 6 bases outside the gene matches. Germline CDR1 reads ENHRY; CDR2 reads SYGVKD. This CDR3 has 15 residues. This clonotype has only a few counts. Its antigen remains unknown. Study observations and caveats: What seemed typical of ankylosing spondylitis blood was a TCR beta motif built from 7 or 8 highly homologous variants.

The sample taken for sequencing was blood, either unsorted or a sorted T cell fraction (not recorded which). The chain is built from TRBV10-3 and TRBJ1-5; TRBD1 agrees at 7 bases. This clonotype originated in a male donor with ankylosing spondylitis. The CDR3 DNA reads as TGTGCCATCAGTGAGTCGGGGACAGATAACCAGCCCCAGCATTTT. The encoded protein is CAISESGTDNQPQHF.